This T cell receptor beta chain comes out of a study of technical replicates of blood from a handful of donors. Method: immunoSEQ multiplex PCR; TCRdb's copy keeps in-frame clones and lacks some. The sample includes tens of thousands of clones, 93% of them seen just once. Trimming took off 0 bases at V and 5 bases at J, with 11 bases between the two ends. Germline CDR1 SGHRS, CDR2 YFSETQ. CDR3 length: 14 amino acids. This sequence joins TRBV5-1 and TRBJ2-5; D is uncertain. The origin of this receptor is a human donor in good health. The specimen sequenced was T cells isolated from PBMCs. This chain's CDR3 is CASSLAWAEETQYF. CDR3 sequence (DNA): TGCGCCAGCAGCTTGGCTTGGGCCGAGGAGACCCAGTACTTC.